A selection of T cell receptor beta chains follows, all from one sample in a study of T cells in Graves' hyperthyroidism and ophthalmopathy. TCRdb redid the calling of the multiplex PCR reads with MiXCR, one entry per CDR3 protein. The sample lists about 380,000 distinct CDR3 sequences; roughly 18% were seen once. The sequenced sample was blood. The receptors were sampled from a man between 18 and 29 years old with Graves' ophthalmopathy. Both conserved end residues are part of each CDR3. A D gene is named only where the DNA matches it firmly. Not all rows give a size; the values are once, few, many and, for expanded clones, a class.

clone_size,j_call,v_call,d_call,cdr3_nt,cdr3_aa
NA,TRBJ1-1,TRBV11-2,NA,TGTGCCAGCAGCTTAGTCAGACGCAACACTGAAGCTTTCTTT,CASSLVRRNTEAFF
few,TRBJ2-2,TRBV5-1,NA,TGCGCCAGCAGCCCCCGCCCCGGGACAAATCCCGGGGAGCTGTTTTTT,CASSPRPGTNPGELFF
many,TRBJ1-1,TRBV5-1,NA,TGCGCCAGCAGCCTTCAACTCATGAACACTGAAGCTTTCTTT,CASSLQLMNTEAFF
few,TRBJ2-1,TRBV12-3/TRBV12-4,TRBD2,TGTGCCAGCAAACCTTTAACTAGCGCCTCCTACAATGAGCAGTTCTTC,CASKPLTSASYNEQFF
many,TRBJ1-1,TRBV6-1,NA,TGTGCCAGCAGTGGAGTGGGCGCGTACACTGAAGCTTTCTTT,CASSGVGAYTEAFF
few,TRBJ2-7,TRBV9,NA,TGTGCCAGCAGCGTAACGGCAGCTACCACCTACGAGCAGTACTTC,CASSVTAATTYEQYF
few,TRBJ2-1,TRBV4-1,NA,TGCGCCAGCAGCCAAGGAACGTTTCGCGGCCTCTACAATGAGCAGTTCTTC,CASSQGTFRGLYNEQFF
NA,TRBJ2-7,TRBV5-1,NA,TGCGCCAGCAGCTTGTACCTTACGGACGACGAGCAGTACTTC,CASSLYLTDDEQYF
many,TRBJ2-7,TRBV2,NA,TGTGCCAGCAGTGCCGTATCCTACGAGCAGTACTTC,CASSAVSYEQYF
many,TRBJ2-7,TRBV5-1,NA,TGCGCCAGCAGCTTGGCCGGGACAAGGCCCGACGAGCAGTACTTC,CASSLAGTRPDEQYF
NA,TRBJ2-3,TRBV5-1,TRBD1,TGCGCCAGCAGCTTAGAGGACAGGGGGAGCACAGATACGCAGTATTTT,CASSLEDRGSTDTQYF
NA,TRBJ1-6,TRBV9,NA,TGTGCCAGCAGCGTAGGAGGGTTAGGCTCACCCCTCCACTTT,CASSVGGLGSPLHF
many,TRBJ1-1,TRBV7-2,NA,TGTGCCAGCAGCTTAATTGAGGTCCGATCCCTGAACACTGAAGCTTTCTTT,CASSLIEVRSLNTEAFF
few,TRBJ1-1,TRBV9,NA,TGTGCCAGCAGCACGGACAGCGACACCAGTGAAGCTTTCTTT,CASSTDSDTSEAFF
many,TRBJ1-5,TRBV7-2,NA,TGTGCCAGCAGCTTAGCGGTGGGTGGTCAGCCCCAGCATTTT,CASSLAVGGQPQHF
once,TRBJ1-1,TRBV20-1,NA,TGCAGTGCACGGGGGCAGGGTTCGGGGAACACTGAAGCTTTCTTT,CSARGQGSGNTEAFF